The text below deals with one TCR beta chain. Its cognate antigen is unknown. CDR3 length: 13 amino acids. V was trimmed by 3 bases and J by 3 bases, leaving 10 bases between them. Germline loops: CDR1 SGHRS, CDR2 YFSETQ. The sample originates from a study of shared clonotypes between healthy human individuals. Study results and limitations: Represented diversity (both genetic and exposure-history) was limited by the small number of donors.

Donors comprised healthy HIV-negative adults lacking recent acute infections or vaccinations. For every subset, genomic DNA was evenly distributed across several immunoSEQ plates. Sequenced by immunoSEQ multiplex PCR; TCRdb stores in-frame clones only, minus some. The sample carries roughly 2.5 million clones, roughly 92% recorded once. This chain joins TRBV5-1 and TRBJ2-7; D may match TRBD1 or TRBD2 (5 bases each). The sample comprised naive CD4+ T cells sorted from blood. Subset denoted: CD45RA+ positively selected. The receptor was isolated from a man aged 18 to 29 in good health. CDR3 nucleotide sequence: TGCGCCAGCAGCTGGGACGGAAACTACGAGCAGTACTTC. Its protein product is CASSWDGNYEQYF. Complete variable domain (other parts from reference TRBV5-1 and TRBJ2-7): KAGVTQTPRYLIKTRGQQVTLSCSPISGHRSVSWYQQTPGQGLQFLFEYFSETQRNKGNFPGRFSGRQFSNSRSEMNVSTLELGDSALYLCASSWDGNYEQYFGPGTRLTVT.